The 21 T cell receptor beta chains in this list originate from one sample, sequenced in a study of cytotoxic CD8 clonotypes in ibrutinib-treated CLL. Assay: immunoSEQ multiplex PCR; the TCRdb copy retains only in-frame clones and omits some. Among fewer than 7,000 clones listed, 65% to 75% were seen once. Sequencing was performed on PBMCs, taken before ibrutinib treatment. Source of these receptors: a human donor with chronic lymphocytic leukemia.

CDR3 nucleotide sequence: TGTGCCAGCAGTACCCCGGATGCTGGGGAGACCCAGTACTTC. Translating it yields CASSTPDAGETQYF. This chain uses TRBV2 with TRBJ2-5; D remains ambiguous. Germline V CDR1 and CDR2: SNHLY, FYNNEI. This CDR3 spans 14 amino acids. V lost 5 bases, J lost 5 bases, and 15 bases lay in between.

The chain links TRBV18 to TRBJ2-1, with 10 bases aligning to TRBD1. The CDR3 has 16 residues. J lost 7 bases, V lost 3 bases, and 9 bases had no gene match. Per germline, CDR1 KGHSH and CDR2 LQKENI. CDR3 coding DNA: TGTGCCAGCTCACCGACCGGGACAGGGGTTCTGAATGAGCAGTTCTTC. The encoded protein is CASSPTGTGVLNEQFF. Together with reference TRBV18 and TRBJ2-1, the CDR3 gives the full variable domain: NAGVMQNPRHLVRRRGQEARLRCSPMKGHSHVYWYRQLPEEGLKFMVYLQKENIIDESGMPKERFSAEFPKEGPSILRIQQVVRGDSAAYFCASSPTGTGVLNEQFFGPGTRLTVL.

The rearrangement joins TRBV11-2 to TRBJ2-1; a possible D gene is TRBD2 (5 bases). Trimming stripped 1 base from V and 2 bases from J, with 9 bases between. In germline, CDR1 is SGHAT, CDR2 FQNNGV. CDR3 length: 15 amino acids. The CDR3 sequence: CASSLVPSPYNEQFF. CDR3 nucleotides: TGTGCCAGCAGCTTAGTTCCTAGCCCCTACAATGAGCAGTTCTTC.

This clone was detected once. This chain uses TRBV6-5 with TRBJ1-5; no reliable D call. The CDR3 is 11 amino acids. With 6 bases removed from V and 7 bases from J, the gap between germline ends came to 7 bases. Germline V lookup: CDR1 MNHEY, CDR2 SVGAGI. The CDR3 sequence is CASRETQPQHF. CDR3 in DNA: TGTGCCAGCAGAGAAACCCAGCCCCAGCATTTT.

This chain connects TRBV27 to TRBJ1-1, with 9 bases that match TRBD1. From germline, CDR1 is MNHEY and CDR2 SMNVEV (reference sequence). Trimming removed 5 bases from V and 2 bases from J; junction bases left unmatched: 9. This CDR3 has 16 amino acids. CDR3: CASSPLGQGKNTEAFF. Here the CDR3 DNA reads TGTGCCAGCAGTCCCTTGGGACAGGGAAAAAACACTGAAGCTTTCTTT.

The rearrangement joins TRBV11-3 to TRBJ2-1; 8 bases are shared with TRBD2. The CDR3 has 17 residues. Per the germline V gene, CDR1 is SGHNT and CDR2 is YENEEA. The ends lost 1 base at V and 7 bases at J; junction bases unmatched: 12. CDR3 protein: CASSLAHSSGRINEQFF. DNA for the CDR3: TGTGCCAGCAGCTTAGCCCACTCCAGCGGGAGAATAAATGAGCAGTTCTTC.

The V call is TRBV7-3, the J call TRBJ2-2; TRBD2 matches at 7 bases. The V and J ends lost 5 bases and 3 bases, in that order; junction bases with no gene match: 6. The CDR3 covers 15 residues. From germline, CDR1 is SGHTA and CDR2 FQGTGA. CDR3 nucleotides: TGTGCCAGCAGCCAATCGGGGGGATACACCGGGGAGCTGTTTTTT. The encoded protein is CASSQSGGYTGELFF.

This chain links TRBV9 with TRBJ2-7; 9 bases are shared with TRBD1. This CDR3 is built from 17 residues. CDR1 and CDR2 from the germline V gene are SGDLS and YYNGEE. V was clipped by 4 bases and J by 2 bases; unmatched bases: 13. CDR3 coding DNA: TGTGCCAGCAGCCCTCGTCCCGGGACAGGGAAACCCTACGAGCAGTACTTC. This gives the protein CASSPRPGTGKPYEQYF.

The rearrangement joins TRBV29-1 to TRBJ2-2, with unresolved D. The CDR3 runs to 14 residues. The V end was cut by 6 bases, the J end by 8 bases, with 19 bases between. CDR1 and CDR2 from the germline V gene are SQVTM and ANQGSEA. The CDR3 region is CSVGKMREGGELFF. The CDR3 DNA reads TGCAGCGTGGGCAAGATGCGAGAAGGAGGGGAGCTGTTTTTT.

This chain uses TRBV18 with TRBJ1-1; 7 nucleotides line up with TRBD1. With V trimmed by 5 bases and J by 8 bases, 5 bases remained unmatched. CDR3 size: 12 residues. The V gene's germline CDR1 is KGHSH and CDR2 LQKENI. The CDR3 spells CASSGGTVEAFF. CDR3 sequence (DNA): TGTGCCAGCTCAGGTGGGACAGTCGAAGCTTTCTTT.

The chain links TRBV7-9 to TRBJ2-4; D remains unclear. Germline values: CDR1 SEHNR, CDR2 FQNEAQ (reference sequence). V was cut by 0 bases and J by 5 bases, with 5 bases left in between. The CDR3 is 13 residues long. The CDR3 DNA follows: TGTGCCAGCAGCTTAGCGCTCGAAAACATTCAGTACTTC. Encoded protein: CASSLALENIQYF.

The chain is built from TRBV7-2 and TRBJ2-1; D is perhaps TRBD1 or TRBD2 (5 bases each). The V gene lost 4 bases and the J gene lost 8 bases, with 9 bases spanning the gap. The CDR3 is made up of 12 amino acids. The germline CDR1 and CDR2 sequences are SGHTA and FQGNSA. The CDR3 region is CASSYRGDEQFF. The CDR3 DNA reads TGTGCCAGCAGCTATCGAGGGGATGAGCAGTTCTTC. Looking up the rest from reference TRBV7-2 and TRBJ2-1 gives the full variable domain: GAGVSQSPSNKVTEKGKDVELRCDPISGHTALYWYRQSLGQGLEFLIYFQGNSAPDKSGLPSDRFSAERTGGSVSTLTIQRTQQEDSAVYLCASSYRGDEQFFGPGTRLTVL.

The chain links TRBV5-6 to TRBJ2-5, with 8 nucleotides matching TRBD1. The CDR3 length is 14 residues. V gave up 4 bases and J gave up 5 bases; unmatched junction bases: 7. Per the germline V gene, CDR1 is SGHDT and CDR2 is YYEEEE. CDR3 sequence: CASSIPGQVETQYF. DNA for the CDR3: TGTGCCAGCAGCATACCGGGACAGGTGGAGACCCAGTACTTC.

V and J are TRBV5-1 and TRBJ2-7; 13 nucleotides align to TRBD2. Germline CDR1 reads SGHRS; CDR2 reads YFSETQ. This CDR3 contains 19 residues. Germline trimming cut 3 bases from V and 5 bases from J; bases unmatched to any gene: 17. The CDR3 sequence is CASSWAFWTSGRGENEQYF. In DNA form, the CDR3 reads TGCGCCAGCAGCTGGGCTTTTTGGACTAGCGGGAGAGGTGAAAACGAGCAGTACTTC.

This chain joins TRBV2 and TRBJ2-3; D is perhaps TRBD1 or TRBD2 (5 bases each). From germline, CDR1 is SNHLY and CDR2 FYNNEI. The CDR3 runs to 15 residues. V was trimmed by 6 bases and J by 8 bases, leaving 21 bases between them. The CDR3 DNA is TGTGCCAGCAGCACGTGGCTTTTGGTGGGGGTTACGCAGTATTTT. It specifies CASSTWLLVGVTQYF.

V is TRBV28 and J is TRBJ1-1; 7 nucleotides align to TRBD1. The CDR3 sequence is 14 residues long. The V and J ends lost 6 bases and 8 bases, in that order; junction bases with no gene match: 12. In germline, CDR1 is MDHEN, CDR2 SYDVKM. The CDR3 DNA sequence: TGTGCCAGCAGCCCTCATACGGACAGGCTCGAAGCTTTCTTT. Its translation is CASSPHTDRLEAFF.

The gene calls are TRBV21-1 and TRBJ2-7; TRBD2 is the table's D call and was not checked against the DNA. TRBV21-1 is an annotated pseudogene. The CDR3 extends over 12 amino acids. The CDR3 DNA reads as TGTGCCAGCAGCAAAATTGGGGGGGAGCAGTACTTC. Protein sequence: CASSKIGGEQYF.

This clone has a single count. The rearrangement links TRBV19 to TRBJ1-2; TRBD1 agrees at 8 bases. There are 15 residues in the CDR3. The junction had 9 bases not matched to a gene; V was cut back by 6 bases and J by 3 bases. The germline V gene encodes CDR1 LNHDA and CDR2 SQIVND (reference sequence). The CDR3 DNA follows: TGTGCCAGTAGCGCTTCGGACAGGGCTGACTATGGCTACACCTTC. Residues: CASSASDRADYGYTF.

The CDR3: CASSRQGFTEAFF. Written as DNA, the CDR3 is TGCGCCAGCAGCCGACAGGGCTTCACTGAAGCTTTCTTT. V and J are TRBV4-1 and TRBJ1-1, with TRBD1 matching over 7 bases. Germline V CDR1 and CDR2: MGHRA, YSYEKL. The CDR3 consists of 13 residues. V trimming: 4 bases; J trimming: 4 bases; junction bases outside the gene matches: 3.

The CDR3 reads CASSLLRDRAYEQYF. In DNA form, the CDR3 reads TGCGCCAGCAGCCTCCTCCGGGACAGGGCCTACGAGCAGTACTTC. V is TRBV4-3 and J is TRBJ2-7, with TRBD1 identical over 9 bases. The CDR3 consists of 15 residues. V shed 4 bases, J shed 2 bases, and the junction held 6 bases outside the gene matches. Germline CDR1 and CDR2: LGHNA and YSLEER.

V and J are TRBV7-6 and TRBJ2-5; D may be TRBD1 (5 bases). The CDR3 contains 14 residues. Germline values: CDR1 SGHVS, CDR2 FNYEAQ. V shed 1 base and J shed 5 bases, with 11 bases lying between them. In DNA form, the CDR3 reads TGTGCCAGCAGCTTAGTGGGGCTAGGGGAGACCCAGTACTTC. The encoded protein is CASSLVGLGETQYF.